This T cell receptor (beta chain) was recorded in a study of T cell responses to AZD1222 COVID-19 vaccine. The CDR3 covers 16 residues. The germline gives CDR1 LGHNA, CDR2 YNFKEQ. Between the trimmed V and J ends, which lost 2 bases and 4 bases, there was a span of 17 bases. TCRdb's copy holds only in-frame clones and misses some; the assay was immunoSEQ multiplex PCR. The sample consists of more than 110,000 clones, approximately 83% of them appearing once. Sequenced here: peripheral blood, sampled on day 0 of AZD1222 vaccination. This rearrangement joins TRBV4-2 to TRBJ2-5; D remains unclear. The receptor was derived from an adult in good health. The chain's CDR3 is CASSQSAVGYGETQYF. In nucleotides, the CDR3 is TGTGCCAGCAGCCAATCGGCGGTGGGATATGGAGAGACCCAGTACTTC.